This entry lists 10 T cell receptor beta chains sequenced from one sample in a study of shared clonotypes between healthy human individuals. Data came from immunoSEQ multiplex PCR; TCRdb stores just in-frame clones and leaves some out. The sample lists about 580,000 clones, about 98% occurring once. It was CD45RO-negative cells, positively selected for CCR7, that made up naive CD8 cells, with terminally differentiated effector memory CD45RA+ cells excluded. Sequencing used naive CD8+ T cells sorted from blood. These receptors all come from a young man in good health.

The V and J genes are TRBV28 and TRBJ1-1, with D possibly TRBD1 on 5 matching bases. The CDR3 extends over 15 amino acids. Deletions cut 2 bases from V and 1 base from J, with 11 bases between. Germline V gene sequence: CDR1 MDHEN, CDR2 SYDVKM. The CDR3 coding sequence is TGTGCCAGCAGTTTACAGGGATATAAGAACACTGAAGCTTTCTTT. This encodes CASSLQGYKNTEAFF.

The gene calls are TRBV29-1 and TRBJ1-2; no clear D. This CDR3 is 12 amino acids long. The V gene's germline CDR1 is SQVTM and CDR2 ANQGSEA. The germline V and J ends were trimmed by 7 bases and 1 base, with 10 bases remaining between them. CDR3: CSDLTLNYGYTF. The CDR3 DNA reads as TGCAGCGACCTGACACTTAACTATGGCTACACCTTC. The full variable domain, in which reference TRBV29-1 and TRBJ1-2 provide the parts outside the CDR3, is SAVISQKPSRDICQRGTSLTIQCQVDSQVTMMFWYRQQPGQSLTLIATANQGSEATYESGFVIDKFPISRPNLTFSTLTVSNMSPEDSSIYLCSDLTLNYGYTFGSGTRLTVV.

This chain links TRBV5-4 with TRBJ2-7; a weak D match, TRBD1 (8 bases). The CDR3 length is 13 residues. V gave up 1 base and J gave up 7 bases, with 12 bases separating them. The germline CDR1 and CDR2 sequences are SGHNT and YYREEE (reference sequence). The CDR3 protein is CASSLTGGEEQYF. CDR3 nucleotide sequence: TGTGCCAGCAGCTTGACAGGGGGGGAGGAGCAGTACTTC.

The J gene is TRBJ1-5, the V gene TRBV6-1, with a weak D call TRBD1 (5 bases). This CDR3 has 14 amino acids. Germline CDR1 is MNHNS and CDR2 is SASEGT. Trimming took 5 bases from V and 3 from J, leaving 11 bases between them. CDR3 sequence: CASSWLQVNQPQHF. DNA for the CDR3: TGTGCCAGCAGTTGGCTACAGGTCAATCAGCCCCAGCATTTT.

The chain employs TRBV11-2 and TRBJ2-3; TRBD2 matches 9 bases. Losses at the gene ends were 5 bases for V and 2 bases for J; bases not matched to a gene: 14. In germline, CDR1 is SGHAT, CDR2 FQNNGV. The CDR3 sequence is 18 residues long. CDR3 in amino acids: CASSPSGTSTIYTDTQYF. The CDR3 DNA follows: TGTGCCAGCAGCCCATCCGGGACTAGCACTATCTACACAGATACGCAGTATTTT.

V gene TRBV4-1 combines with J gene TRBJ2-1; D is possibly TRBD2 (6 bases). Germline V gene sequence: CDR1 MGHRA, CDR2 YSYEKL. V lost 1 base, J lost 4 bases, and 11 bases lay in between. The CDR3 is made up of 15 amino acids. CDR3 residues: CASSQGTGEYNEQFF. CDR3 nucleotide sequence: TGCGCCAGCAGCCAAGGTACGGGAGAGTACAATGAGCAGTTCTTC.

V and J are TRBV28 and TRBJ2-7; TRBD1 is a possible D gene (6 bases). CDR1 and CDR2 from the germline V gene are MDHEN and SYDVKM. Deletions cut 1 base from V and 5 bases from J, with 12 bases between. The CDR3 length is 14 residues. This CDR3 reads CASSLSRGNNEQYF. CDR3 sequence (DNA): TGTGCCAGCAGTTTATCCAGGGGAAACAACGAGCAGTACTTC.

This chain connects TRBV7-8 to TRBJ1-2; 7 bases line up with TRBD1. V was clipped by 10 bases and J by 13 bases; unmatched bases: 15. This CDR3 contains 12 residues. In germline, CDR1 is SGHVS, CDR2 FQNEAQ. The CDR3 DNA follows: TGTGCCACCACAGCTTCGACAGGGATGGTCACCTTC. It specifies CATTASTGMVTF.

The V call is TRBV29-1, the J call TRBJ2-1, with 7 nucleotides matching TRBD1. The CDR3 totals 14 residues. Germline V gene lookup returns CDR1 SQVTM and CDR2 ANQGSEA. Germline trimming cut 0 bases from V and 7 bases from J; bases unmatched to any gene: 6. CDR3: CSVEEGQIGNEQFF. The CDR3 DNA follows: TGCAGCGTTGAAGAGGGACAGATTGGGAATGAGCAGTTCTTC.

In this sample, this clone turned up once. The rearrangement joins TRBV29-1 to TRBJ2-1, with 9 bases identical to TRBD1. This CDR3 has 18 residues. Germline V CDR1 and CDR2: SQVTM, ANQGSEA. V lost 3 bases to trimming and J lost 4 bases; unmatched junction nucleotides: 16. The CDR3 DNA sequence: TGCAGCGTTGAGGGAGGTGCTGGACAGGGGATTTCGTACAATGAGCAGTTCTTC. It is translated as CSVEGGAGQGISYNEQFF.